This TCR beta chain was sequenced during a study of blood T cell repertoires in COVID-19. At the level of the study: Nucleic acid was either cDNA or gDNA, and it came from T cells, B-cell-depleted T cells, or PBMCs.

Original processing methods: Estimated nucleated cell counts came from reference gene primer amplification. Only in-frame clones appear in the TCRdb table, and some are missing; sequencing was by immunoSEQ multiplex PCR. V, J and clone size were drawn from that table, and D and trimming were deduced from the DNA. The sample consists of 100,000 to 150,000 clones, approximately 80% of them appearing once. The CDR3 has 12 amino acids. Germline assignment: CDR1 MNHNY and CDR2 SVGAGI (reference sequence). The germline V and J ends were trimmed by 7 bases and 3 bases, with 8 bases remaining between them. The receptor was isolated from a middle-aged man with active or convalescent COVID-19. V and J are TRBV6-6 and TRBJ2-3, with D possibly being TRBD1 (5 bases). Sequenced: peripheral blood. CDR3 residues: CASKGPTDTQYF. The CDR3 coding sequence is TGTGCCAGCAAGGGGCCGACAGATACGCAGTATTTT.